This note documents a single T cell receptor beta chain sequence. Its cognate antigen is unknown. This sample stems from a study of T cells in narcolepsy. Study at large: Donors had narcolepsy type 1 or type 2, or were healthy controls.

Measured with immunoSEQ multiplex PCR; TCRdb has only the in-frame clones, and not every one. The table lists about 25,000 clones, approximately 80% of them singletons, with 0.71% in the top ten. The CDR3 has 12 amino acids. Deletions cut 10 bases from V and 5 bases from J, with 15 bases between. The V gene's germline CDR1 is MNHEY and CDR2 SVGAGI. Study-level points and caveats: Autoreactive HCRT-specific and TRIB2-specific clonotypes were marked in same-patient CSF-versus-blood CD4+ comparisons.

The clonotype originates from a human donor with narcolepsy. The rearrangement joins TRBV6-5 to TRBJ2-7; TRBD2 might be the D (6 bases). The sequencing input was CD45RA- memory CD4+ T cells from PBMCs. The CDR3 nucleotides are TGTGCCACCCGAACGGCGGGGAACGAGCAGTACTTC. This translates into CATRTAGNEQYF.